This record covers a single T cell receptor beta chain. The antigen it recognizes is unknown. No clone much larger than this one lies a single base away; base qualities are absent. The library relied on the immunoSEQ multiplex PCR assay. For the multiplex PCR, a mixture combining 60 forward primers for TCR Vbeta segments and 13 reverse primers for TCR Jbeta segments was used. The CDR3 region of rearranged TCR beta genes was amplified from genomic DNA by a multiplex PCR assay. On the Illumina HiSeq System, the amplified TCR beta libraries were sequenced as 87-base-pair reads. In the original analysis: In a later analysis, approximately 74 million unique TCR beta chains were counted across the 650 to 750 repertoires, and around 11 million of these chains were shared by at least two donors. Raw reads were error-corrected and collapsed into unique sequences with a nearest-neighbor algorithm that merged closely related sequences to remove PCR and sequencing errors. Alignment of CDR3 sequences to IMGT reference sequences was used to assign V, D and J gene segments. For a sequence to be retained, a match of at least six nucleotides to both a V gene segment and a J gene segment was required. A rearrangement counted as productive if the CDR3 had no stop codons and remained in frame with V and J, and every other rearrangement counted as non-productive. CDR3 was defined according to IMGT convention as the region running from the second conserved V-encoded cysteine to the conserved J-encoded phenylalanine. In an earlier analysis of 550 to 650 of the donors, sequences lacking an unambiguous match to a single V gene segment were excluded. In an earlier analysis of a few hundred of the donors, V segments were called functional above 56.7% productive rearrangements and were called segregating when the between-donor standard deviation exceeded 5%. To diagnose cytomegalovirus status from the catalog of TCR beta chain sequences, a statistical classification framework was built. In a later analysis, TCR nucleotide sequences were compared against IMGT/GENE-DB human TR gene sequences so that V and J genes could be assigned. The TCRdist pipeline was used in a later analysis to assign CDR3 sequences and most-parsimonious VDJ recombination scenarios. In a later analysis, each TCR beta chain was defined by its CDR3 amino acid sequence together with its V-gene family, and reads lacking a unique V-gene family were excluded. As a way to deal with suspected cross-contamination and a sequencing artifact, a later analysis dropped hundreds of nucleotide sequences that were highly shared and had low generation probability. In a later analysis, a clonal expansion index for each public chain was calculated from normalized within-repertoire ranks of inferred template counts. Generation probabilities in a later analysis came from a VDJ recombination model fitted to out-of-frame rearrangements, and those results were checked against IGoR. In a later analysis, TCR-TCR, TCR-HLA and TCR-CMV co-occurrence was scored with hypergeometric tests, and a repertoire-size bias correction was applied to TCR pairs. A later analysis estimated false discovery rates by permuting HLA or CMV assignments 20 times. In a later analysis, co-occurring TCRs were grouped using DBSCAN, with TCRdist sequence similarity added in when clustering inside HLA-allele-positive subsets. Repertoires with fewer than 30,000 or more than 120,000 public chains were left out of co-occurrence clustering, as were a few repertoires with anomalous nucleotide sharing. The source is immuneACCESS, and TCRdb retained only in-frame sequences with V and J called. Part of the clones is not carried over; for the studies checked, unresolved V genes explain less than half of this, and the remainder is unexplained. That table supplies the V and J calls and clone size; D and trimming were determined from the DNA. This sample holds 85,000 to 95,000 clones; less than 85% were observed only once. Jointly, the top ten make up approximately 5% of the sample.

The data were obtained in a study of cytomegalovirus exposure and HLA in healthy donors (dated by TCRdb to about 2017). Concerning the study at large: In an earlier analysis of 550 to 750 of the donors, 276 Gb of sequence data and 90 million to 120 million unique TCR beta sequences from 180 million or so T cells were reported. Donor age, sex, ethnicity and CMV serostatus were compiled alongside the repertoire data. In an earlier analysis of a few hundred of the donors, high-throughput TCR beta sequencing was used to judge whether each TCR beta V gene segment behaved as functional or pseudogenic. Typing coverage differed by locus: A, B, C, DRB1 and DQB1 were typed in roughly 620-630 donors, DQA1 in 500 to 550, DPA1 in around 610, and DPB1 in around 440. A later genetic analysis took genome-wide SNP genotypes for about 55% of the roughly 700 donors and used that subset as a discovery cohort. In the later analysis, no new phenotypic data were used to find candidate immune exposures; instead, reliance was placed on TCR beta sequences and their occurrence across donors. An early release covering roughly 640 HLA-typed donors comprised around 300 gigabases of sequencing data and around 85 million unique TCR sequences. Both class I and class II loci were covered by HLA typing, at four-digit resolution. To predict cytomegalovirus infection status, the study combined high-throughput TCR immunosequencing, statistical association of individual TCRs with disease status, and machine learning. The genetic ancestry cluster associated with self-reported Caucasian donors included 81% of the 350 to 500 genotyped donors. All discovery cohort repertoires had been generated on a single sequencing platform. Using immunosequencing, the study profiled T cell repertoires from about 650 subjects and related those repertoires to cytomegalovirus serostatus. A later analysis re-analyzed previously published TCR beta repertoires from hundreds of donors and added high-resolution HLA genotyping to study TCR occurrence patterns. The aim of the study was to test whether cataloging public T cell receptors could identify signatures of past pathogen exposure. Roughly five DR-DQ haplotypes were handled as single units for association and clustering, since linkage in the cohort was strong. A separate validation cohort of about 110 different subjects was used in addition to the roughly 640-subject first cohort. Across about 380 genotyped donors of the cohort, an average of approximately 240,000 unique TCR beta nucleotide sequences per donor were sequenced, and around 19% of those sequences were non-productive. Paper-wide results and their limitations: Some IMGT-functional V segments, including TRBV6-2 and TRBV6-3, could not be distinguished by the 87-base-pair reads and were therefore excluded. A later analysis found that TCR association rates varied across HLA loci, with DRB1 alleles showing the most associated TCRs and HLA-C alleles the fewest. V-gene and J-gene trimming of TCR beta chains was associated with a missense DCLRE1C variant in a later genetic analysis, and the association was replicated in an independent cohort. About 17 rarely observed V segments, including chromosome 9 orphons, were excluded from the earlier analysis of approximately 600 of the donors because counts were too low. In the study, 150 to 200 TCR beta chains were listed as associated with cytomegalovirus. Linkage disequilibrium might explain the correlated functional status among segregating V segments, but an unknown experimental factor could not be excluded. The cohort was sequenced for TCR beta chains only, and without alpha or paired-chain data the features that could be detected were limited. A later genetic analysis reported fewer N-insertions in productive TCRs among donors in an Asian-associated ancestry cluster than the roughly 700-donor mean. Three of the identified cytomegalovirus-associated TCR beta chains were confirmed in vitro to be specific for cytomegalovirus antigens. When HLA alleles, especially DR and DQ, strongly co-occurred, attributing TCR associations to individual alleles was difficult. The presence/absence analyses assumed that sequencing depth was roughly uniform across donors, and that assumption may not be true. Specific HLA alleles were associated with 18,000 or so TCR beta sequences at a false discovery rate of 0.05 in a later analysis. The authors suggested that the approach could potentially be generalized to other disease states and immunological phenotypes. In a later analysis, most CMV-associated TCR beta chains were found to appear HLA-restricted, with HLA associations seemingly driven largely by CMV exposure. A later analysis reported that several top co-occurrence clusters appeared linked to parvovirus B19, influenza, CMV and Epstein-Barr virus. In both the original and validation cohorts, the classifier was reported to diagnose cytomegalovirus status with high specificity and sensitivity. The only immune exposure information available for the cohort was CMV serostatus. An earlier analysis of approximately 540 of the donors showed that most TCR beta V segments appeared in productive rearrangements either about 90% or about 30% of the time, which broadly matched IMGT annotations. While some public TCRs were present in many individuals, most TCR sequences turned up only very rarely across donors. A further reported finding was that TCR beta sequences accurately predicted the HLA-A and HLA-B alleles for most subjects in the first cohort. Because HLA typing was unavailable for some donors at each locus, only the typed subset was used in association tests. A group of highly shared sequence variants was considered likely to be a technical artifact of the sequencing pipeline. In a later analysis, HLA-associated TCR beta chains were found to be more clonally expanded and to have lower generation probabilities than equally common non-associated chains.

The cohort was made up of 666 healthy bone marrow donors. At the time of sampling, all cohort members were nominally healthy, though unrecorded immune exposures were likely present. The donor was CMV seropositive and belonged to the group of 250 to 300 seropositive cohort members. A peripheral blood sample was provided by each donor, and peripheral blood mononuclear cells were used for TCR beta sequencing. The Qiagen DNeasy Blood Extraction Kit was used to extract genomic DNA from the blood cell samples. The CDR1 and CDR2 encoded by the germline V gene are SGHDN and FVKESK. Its CDR3 holds 18 amino acids, cysteine through phenylalanine. Left in the record is the CDR3 DNA by itself, 54 bases read in frame from the first base. V is cut back by 1 base and J by 6 bases, with 12 bases in the junction unmatched.

The chain employs TRBV14 and TRBJ2-2, with TRBD2 matching 9 junction bases. The receptor was derived from a young man in good health and CMV-seropositive. Sequences were obtained from PBMCs. The CDR3 region: CASSQATGGRAFAGELFF. The bases read TGTGCCAGCAGCCAAGCCACGGGCGGGAGGGCCTTCGCCGGGGAGCTGTTTTTT.